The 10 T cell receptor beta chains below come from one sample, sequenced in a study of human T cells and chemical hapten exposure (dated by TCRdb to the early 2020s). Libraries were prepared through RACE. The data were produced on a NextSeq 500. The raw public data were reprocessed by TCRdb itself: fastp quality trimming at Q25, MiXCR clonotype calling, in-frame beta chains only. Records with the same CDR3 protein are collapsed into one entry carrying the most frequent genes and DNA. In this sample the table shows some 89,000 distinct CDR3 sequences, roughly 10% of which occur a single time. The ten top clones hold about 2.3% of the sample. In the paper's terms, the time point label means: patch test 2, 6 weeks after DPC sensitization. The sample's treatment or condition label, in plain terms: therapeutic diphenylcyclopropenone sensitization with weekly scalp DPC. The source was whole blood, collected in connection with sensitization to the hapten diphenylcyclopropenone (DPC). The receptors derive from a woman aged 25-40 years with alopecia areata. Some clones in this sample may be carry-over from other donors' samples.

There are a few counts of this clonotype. This CDR3 is CASSQPYEQYF. CDR3 DNA: TGTGCCAGCAGTCAGCCCTACGAGCAGTACTTC. The rearrangement joins TRBV28 to TRBJ2-7, with D hard to call. V was pared by 5 bases and J by 2 bases, with 4 bases between. CDR1 MDHEN and CDR2 SYDVKM come from the germline V gene. The CDR3 sequence is 11 residues long.

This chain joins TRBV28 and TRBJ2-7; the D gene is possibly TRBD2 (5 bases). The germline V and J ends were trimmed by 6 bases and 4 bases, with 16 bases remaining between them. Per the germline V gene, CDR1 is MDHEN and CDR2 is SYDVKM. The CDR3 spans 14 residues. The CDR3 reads CASRSPGSQYEQYF. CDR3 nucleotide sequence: TGTGCCAGCAGATCACCGGGATCCCAATACGAGCAGTACTTC. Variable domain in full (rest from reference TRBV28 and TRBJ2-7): DVKVTQSSRYLVKRTGEKVFLECVQDMDHENMFWYRQDPGLGLRLIYFSYDVKMKEKGDIPEGYSVSREKKERFSLILESASTNQTSMYLCASRSPGSQYEQYFGPGTRLTVT.

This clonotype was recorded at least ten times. CDR3 in amino acids: CASSQDRVGKTDTQYF. CDR3 nucleotides: TGCGCCAGCAGCCAAGATCGGGTAGGGAAAACAGATACGCAGTATTTT. This rearrangement joins TRBV4-3 to TRBJ2-3; D is ambiguous. The CDR3 loop spans 16 amino acids. V lost 0 bases, J lost 3 bases, and 13 bases lay in between. Germline loops: CDR1 LGHNA, CDR2 YSLEER.

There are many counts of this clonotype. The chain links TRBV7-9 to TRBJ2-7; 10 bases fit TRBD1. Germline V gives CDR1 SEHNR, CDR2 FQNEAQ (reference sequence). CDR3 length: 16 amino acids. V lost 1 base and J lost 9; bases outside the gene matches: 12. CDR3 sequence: CASSLEGDRGLRGQYF. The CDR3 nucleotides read TGTGCCAGCAGCTTAGAAGGGGACAGGGGTTTACGAGGGCAGTACTTC.

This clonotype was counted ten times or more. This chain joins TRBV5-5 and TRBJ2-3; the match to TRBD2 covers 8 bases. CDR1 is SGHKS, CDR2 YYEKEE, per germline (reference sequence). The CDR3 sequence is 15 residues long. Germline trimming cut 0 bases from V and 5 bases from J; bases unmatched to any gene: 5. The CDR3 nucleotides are TGTGCCAGCAGCTTGGACTTCAGCGGGGGAGATACGCAGTATTTT. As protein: CASSLDFSGGDTQYF.

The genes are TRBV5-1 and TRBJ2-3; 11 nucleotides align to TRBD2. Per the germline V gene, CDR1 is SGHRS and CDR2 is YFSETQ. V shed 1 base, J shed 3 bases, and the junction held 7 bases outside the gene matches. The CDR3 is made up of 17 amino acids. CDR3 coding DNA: TGCGCCAGCAGCTTGAGATCCCTAGCGGGAGGTACAGATACGCAGTATTTT. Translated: CASSLRSLAGGTDTQYF.

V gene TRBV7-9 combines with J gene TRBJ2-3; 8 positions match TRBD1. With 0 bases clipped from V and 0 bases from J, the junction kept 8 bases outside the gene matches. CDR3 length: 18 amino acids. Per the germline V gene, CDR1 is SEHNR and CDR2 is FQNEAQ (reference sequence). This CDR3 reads CASSLASWGTGSTDTQYF. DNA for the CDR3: TGTGCCAGCAGCTTAGCCTCCTGGGGGACAGGAAGCACAGATACGCAGTATTTT.

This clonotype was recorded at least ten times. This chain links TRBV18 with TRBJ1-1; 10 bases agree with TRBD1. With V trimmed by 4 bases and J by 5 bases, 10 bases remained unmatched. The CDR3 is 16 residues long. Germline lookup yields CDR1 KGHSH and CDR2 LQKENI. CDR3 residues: CASSQADRGYRTEAFF. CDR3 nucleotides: TGTGCCAGCTCACAGGCGGACAGGGGGTATAGGACTGAAGCTTTCTTT.

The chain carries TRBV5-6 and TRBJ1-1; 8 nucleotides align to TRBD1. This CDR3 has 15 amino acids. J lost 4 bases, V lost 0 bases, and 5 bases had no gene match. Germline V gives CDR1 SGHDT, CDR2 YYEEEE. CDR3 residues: CASSLVDRGGTEAFF. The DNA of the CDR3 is TGTGCCAGCAGCTTGGTCGACAGGGGAGGCACTGAAGCTTTCTTT.

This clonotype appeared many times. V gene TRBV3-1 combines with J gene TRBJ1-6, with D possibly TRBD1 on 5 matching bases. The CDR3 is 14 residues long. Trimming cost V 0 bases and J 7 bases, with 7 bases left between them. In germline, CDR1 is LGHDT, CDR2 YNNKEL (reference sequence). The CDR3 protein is CASSQDWGNSPLHF. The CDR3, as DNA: TGTGCCAGCAGCCAAGATTGGGGGAATTCACCCCTCCACTTT. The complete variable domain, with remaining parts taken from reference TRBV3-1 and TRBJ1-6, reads DTAVSQTPKYLVTQMGNDKSIKCEQNLGHDTMYWYKQDSKKFLKIMFSYNNKELIINETVPNRFSPKSPDKAHLNLHINSLELGDSAVYFCASSQDWGNSPLHFGNGTRLTVT.